Listed below are T cell receptor beta chains from one sample, sequenced in a study of blood T cells in healthy people across ages. Via MiXCR, TCRdb re-called the 5' RACE reads, giving one row per CDR3 protein. The sample holds over 1,300,000 distinct CDR3 sequences; approximately 60% are singletons and the top ten take more than 6%. Sequenced sample: blood. All receptors come from a man aged 18 to 30 in good health. Both conserved end residues are part of each CDR3. The D gene is left open where the match is weak. Where a row states a size, it is once, few, many or the class of an expanded clone; other rows omit it.

-	-	TRBV3-1	TRBJ2-1	CASGLSGPSRPEQFF	TGTGCCAGCGGGCTATCAGGGCCCTCACGGCCGGAGCAGTTCTTC
TRBD1	few	TRBV7-2	TRBJ2-3	CASSRKTGWITDTQYF	TGTGCCAGCAGCCGAAAGACAGGGTGGATCACAGATACGCAGTATTTT
-	-	TRBV7-8	TRBJ1-5	CASSRWGNSNQPQHF	TGTGCCAGCAGCCGATGGGGGAATAGCAATCAGCCCCAGCATTTT
TRBD1	once	TRBV6-6	TRBJ1-2	CASSLDRANNYGYTF	TGTGCCAGCAGCCTGGACAGGGCCAATAACTATGGCTACACCTTC
-	-	TRBV13	TRBJ2-3	CASSEGVDLADTQYF	TGTGCCAGCAGCGAGGGGGTAGATCTCGCAGATACGCAGTATTTT
-	-	TRBV4-1	TRBJ2-7	CASSQGSSSLTSYEQYF	TGCGCCAGCAGCCAAGGATCCTCTAGCCTTACCTCCTACGAGCAGTACTTC
-	-	TRBV4-3	TRBJ2-6	CASSQRAGLFGANVLTF	TGCGCCAGCAGCCAAAGGGCAGGGCTATTTGGGGCCAACGTCCTGACTTTC
-	few	TRBV20-1	TRBJ2-7	CSASWDTSYEQYF	TGCAGTGCTAGCTGGGACACTAGTTACGAGCAGTACTTC
TRBD1	-	TRBV6-2/TRBV6-3	TRBJ2-1	CASTLGQGRLNEQFF	TGTGCCAGCACCCTAGGACAGGGGCGTCTCAATGAGCAGTTCTTC
-	many	TRBV4-1	TRBJ2-1	CASSQLGNEQFF	TGTGCCAGCAGCCAGCTAGGGAATGAGCAGTTCTTC
-	-	TRBV2	TRBJ1-1	CASSTYLEAFF	TGTGCCAGCAGTACTTATTTGGAAGCTTTCTTT
-	many	TRBV12-3/TRBV12-4	TRBJ2-5	CASSIEGEKTQYF	TGTGCCAGCAGCATAGAGGGGGAAAAGACCCAGTACTTC
TRBD1	-	TRBV27	TRBJ1-2	CASQGVGGYGYTF	TGTGCCAGCCAGGGGGTAGGTGGCTATGGCTACACCTTC
-	-	TRBV20-1	TRBJ1-2	CSARGGTGSGGYTF	TGCAGTGCCCGAGGAGGTACAGGGTCGGGTGGCTACACCTTC
TRBD1	-	TRBV25-1	TRBJ1-1	CASSEMQGAPEALF	TGTGCCAGCAGTGAGATGCAGGGGGCCCCTGAAGCTTTGTTT
-	-	TRBV6-6	TRBJ2-3	CASMSRGGADTQYF	TGTGCCAGTATGAGCCGGGGTGGGGCAGATACGCAGTATTTT
TRBD2	-	TRBV6-5	TRBJ2-3	CASSSGTSATDTQYF	TGTGCCAGCAGCTCCGGGACTAGCGCGACAGATACGCAGTATTTT
TRBD1	-	TRBV4-2	TRBJ2-2	CASSQDGPQGAGTGELFF	TGTGCCAGCAGCCAAGATGGCCCGCAGGGGGCAGGAACCGGGGAGCTGTTTTTT
-	-	TRBV18	TRBJ2-1	CASSPEETQFF	TGTGCCAGCTCACCGGAAGAGACCCAGTTCTTC
-	few	TRBV29-1	TRBJ2-5	CSVVQETQYF	TGCAGCGTTGTCCAAGAGACCCAGTACTTC
-	-	TRBV20-1	TRBJ2-7	CSARAERLNEQYF	TGCAGTGCTAGGGCGGAGCGTCTAAACGAGCAGTACTTC
TRBD1	-	TRBV7-2	TRBJ2-7	CASNRPGTANEQYF	TGTGCCAGCAACCGACCCGGGACAGCTAACGAGCAGTACTTC
-	few	TRBV29-1	TRBJ1-5	CSVPGQPGQPQHF	TGCAGCGTTCCTGGACAGCCAGGGCAGCCCCAGCATTTT
TRBD1	-	TRBV7-2	TRBJ1-2	CASSLGGTGDPHGYTF	TGTGCCAGCAGCTTAGGGGGGACAGGGGATCCACATGGCTACACCTTC
-	few	TRBV6-5	TRBJ2-7	CASSLGLREYEQYF	TGTGCCAGCAGCCTGGGACTGAGAGAGTACGAGCAGTACTTC
-	-	TRBV25-1	TRBJ1-2	CASSEPGNYGYTF	TGTGCCAGCAGTGAACCAGGGAACTATGGCTACACCTTC
-	-	TRBV7-6	TRBJ2-1	CASSLTKQGLNEQFF	TGTGCCAGCAGCTTAACCAAACAGGGTCTGAATGAGCAGTTCTTC
-	-	TRBV20-1	TRBJ2-2	CSAGRTYGTGELFF	TGCAGTGCTGGCCGGACGTACGGCACCGGGGAGCTGTTTTTT
-	-	TRBV27	TRBJ1-5	CASSSSGSVGGGNQPQHF	TGTGCCAGCAGTTCCTCGGGGTCCGTTGGGGGTGGCAATCAGCCCCAGCATTTT
-	few	TRBV12-3/TRBV12-4	TRBJ2-7	CASSLHGDSYEQYF	TGTGCCAGCAGTTTACATGGGGATTCCTACGAGCAGTACTTC
-	-	TRBV28	TRBJ1-1	CASTAGLNTEAFF	TGTGCCAGCACCGCCGGGCTGAACACTGAAGCTTTCTTT
TRBD2	many	TRBV6-1	TRBJ2-1	CASSERGGGGPDEQFF	TGTGCCAGCAGTGAGCGAGGTGGCGGGGGGCCAGATGAGCAGTTCTTC
TRBD1	-	TRBV4-1	TRBJ1-3	CASSLGDSTSGNTIYF	TGCGCCAGCAGCCTAGGGGACAGTACCTCTGGAAACACCATATATTTT
-	-	TRBV20-1	TRBJ2-7	CSATGTRYEQYF	TGCAGTGCTACCGGGACACGCTACGAGCAGTACTTC
-	-	TRBV20-1	TRBJ1-1	CSALRQEAFF	TGCAGTGCTCTCCGACAGGAAGCTTTCTTT
TRBD1	-	TRBV5-1	TRBJ2-6	CASSLGAGTVHSGANVLTF	TGCGCCAGCAGCTTGGGGGCCGGGACAGTCCACTCTGGGGCCAACGTCCTGACTTTC
-	-	TRBV28	TRBJ1-2	CASSSTGRYGYTF	TGTGCCAGCAGTTCAACCGGGCGTTATGGCTACACCTTC
TRBD2	-	TRBV27	TRBJ2-1	CASSPFVAGENNEQFF	TGTGCCAGCAGTCCCTTTGTAGCGGGGGAGAACAATGAGCAGTTCTTC
TRBD1	-	TRBV3-1	TRBJ2-5	CASSQPTGPGETQYF	TGTGCCAGCAGCCAACCGACAGGGCCCGGGGAGACCCAGTACTTC
-	-	TRBV7-2	TRBJ1-1	CASSAEAALTEAFF	TGTGCCAGCAGCGCCGAGGCAGCCCTCACTGAAGCTTTCTTT
-	-	TRBV7-8	TRBJ2-3	CASSHRSGTSTDTQYF	TGTGCCAGCAGCCACCGCTCGGGAACTAGCACAGATACGCAGTATTTT
-	-	TRBV11-2	TRBJ2-4	CASSFYGDYENIQYF	TGTGCCAGCAGCTTTTACGGGGATTATGAAAACATTCAGTACTTC
-	-	TRBV12-3/TRBV12-4	TRBJ2-5	CASSPRRIPETQYF	TGTGCCAGCAGTCCCCGCAGGATTCCTGAGACCCAGTACTTC
-	-	TRBV20-1	TRBJ2-5	CSARGVHQETQYF	TGCAGTGCTAGAGGCGTCCACCAAGAGACCCAGTACTTC
-	-	TRBV4-1	TRBJ1-1	CASSQVGADRSNTEAFF	TGCGCCAGCAGCCAAGTTGGGGCCGACAGATCGAACACTGAAGCTTTCTTT
TRBD1	-	TRBV4-1	TRBJ2-7	CASSQQGADYEQYF	TGCGCCAGCAGCCAACAGGGGGCTGACTACGAGCAGTACTTC
-	-	TRBV10-3	TRBJ2-3	CAISALRRGRDTDTQYF	TGTGCCATCAGTGCCCTCCGAAGGGGGCGGGACACAGATACGCAGTATTTT